This passage covers 10 T cell receptor beta chains from one sample sequenced in a study of CD8 T cells in ankylosing spondylitis (dated by TCRdb to about 2017). Receptor libraries were prepared by 5' RACE. Sequencing was carried out with an Illumina HiSeq 2500. TCRdb itself trimmed the public reads at Q25 with fastp, ran MiXCR and retained productive beta chains. Here each entry gathers all rows of one CDR3 protein and keeps the most common genes and DNA. The sample profile shows more than 250,000 distinct CDR3 sequences; approximately 10% of them were found once. The leading ten clones occupy roughly 9.2% of the sample. The sample comprised blood, either unsorted or a sorted T cell fraction (not recorded which). Receptors were obtained from a female donor with ankylosing spondylitis or in good health (not recorded which).

The chain has TRBV30 and TRBJ1-4; 11 bases align to TRBD1. The junction had 5 bases not matched to a gene; V was cut back by 3 bases and J by 5 bases. In germline, CDR1 is GTSNPN, CDR2 SVGIG (reference sequence). This CDR3 is built from 15 residues. The CDR3 nucleotides read TGTGCCTGGAGGGACAGGGGGCGCGGGAATGAAAAACTGTTTTTT. Protein product: CAWRDRGRGNEKLFF.

The table lists this clonotype with many counts. The chain links TRBV2 to TRBJ1-5; tentatively, D is TRBD1 (5 bases). Germline V CDR1 and CDR2: SNHLY, FYNNEI. The CDR3 totals 16 residues. Trimming pared 6 bases from V and 0 bases from J, leaving 15 bases between. The CDR3, as DNA: TGTGCCAGCAGCGACCGAGACAGCTATAGCAATCAGCCCCAGCATTTT. Translating gives CASSDRDSYSNQPQHF. Full variable domain (missing parts from reference TRBV2 and TRBJ1-5): EPEVTQTPSHQVTQMGQEVILRCVPISNHLYFYWYRQILGQKVEFLVSFYNNEISEKSEIFDDQFSVERPDGSNFTLKIRSTKLEDSAMYFCASSDRDSYSNQPQHFGDGTRLSIL.

The sample holds many counts of this clonotype. The rearrangement links TRBV6-5 to TRBJ1-1, with D possibly being TRBD1 (5 bases). The germline gives CDR1 MNHEY, CDR2 SVGAGI. The CDR3 spans 16 residues. Trimming left V 2 bases short and J 2 bases short, with 15 bases between. The CDR3 nucleotides read TGTGCCAGCAGTTACCACGGACAAGGGAAAAACACTGAAGCTTTCTTT. Protein sequence: CASSYHGQGKNTEAFF.

This clonotype was observed at least ten times. This chain connects TRBV12-3 or TRBV12-4 to TRBJ2-7; 8 bases are shared with TRBD1. There are 14 residues in the CDR3. V shed 5 bases, J shed 3 bases, and the junction held 6 bases outside the gene matches. The chain's CDR3 is CASSDGQGGYEQYF. In DNA form, the CDR3 reads TGTGCCAGCAGTGACGGACAGGGAGGCTACGAGCAGTACTTC.

This clonotype appeared many times. This sequence joins TRBV4-2 and TRBJ1-6, with D possibly being TRBD1 (6 bases). CDR3 size: 16 residues. In germline, CDR1 is LGHNA, CDR2 YNFKEQ. The germline V and J ends were trimmed by 1 base and 7 bases, with 14 bases remaining between them. CDR3 sequence: CASSQGSDRRNSPLHF. The CDR3 DNA sequence: TGTGCCAGCAGCCAAGGAAGTGACAGGCGAAATTCACCCCTCCACTTT.

The CDR3 DNA reads as TGCAGTGCCGCCGCCGTGCGGAGCTCCTACGAGCAGTACTTC. This gives the protein CSAAAVRSSYEQYF. This rearrangement joins TRBV20-1 to TRBJ2-7; D remains unclear. This CDR3 is 14 amino acids long. V was shortened by 6 bases and J by 0 bases, with 15 bases between the two germline ends. CDR1 and CDR2 from the germline V gene are DFQATT and SNEGSKA (reference sequence).

This clonotype was detected many times. The V call is TRBV25-1, the J call TRBJ2-1; D is ambiguous. Germline V gene data show CDR1 as MGHDK and CDR2 as SYGVNS. This CDR3 spans 11 amino acids. V lost 8 bases to trimming and J lost 3 bases, with 5 bases between them. The CDR3 loop is CASGLYNEQFF. The CDR3 region has the DNA TGTGCCAGCGGCCTCTACAATGAGCAGTTCTTC. The complete variable domain, with remaining parts taken from reference TRBV25-1 and TRBJ2-1, reads EADIYQTPRYLVIGTGKKITLECSQTMGHDKMYWYQQDPGMELHLIHYSYGVNSTEKGDLSSESTVSRIRTEHFPLTLESARPSHTSQYLCASGLYNEQFFGPGTRLTVL.

This clonotype showed up many times. The V and J genes are TRBV7-8 and TRBJ2-2, with D possibly matching TRBD1 (6 bases). Between the trimmed V and J ends, which lost 5 bases and 6 bases, there was a span of 16 bases. Germline CDR1 is SGHVS and CDR2 is FQNEAQ. The CDR3 consists of 15 residues. The CDR3 DNA sequence: TGTGCCAGCAGCCACAACAGGGTAGTTTCCGGGGAGCTGTTTTTT. Translated: CASSHNRVVSGELFF.

In this sample, this clonotype turned up many times. J is TRBJ2-7 and V is TRBV6-1; tentative D call: TRBD1 (6 bases). The V gene's germline CDR1 is MNHNS and CDR2 SASEGT. There are 15 residues in the CDR3. Trimming took 5 bases from V and 0 from J, leaving 14 bases between them. The CDR3 loop reads CASSRTVPSSYEQYF. Here the CDR3 DNA reads TGTGCCAGCAGTCGGACAGTTCCTAGCTCCTACGAGCAGTACTTC.

The sample holds many counts of this clonotype. The chain uses TRBV5-1 and TRBJ1-1; D remains ambiguous. Trimming cost V 5 bases and J 0 bases, with 8 bases left between them. Germline values: CDR1 SGHRS, CDR2 YFSETQ. This CDR3 has 13 amino acids. The CDR3 coding sequence is TGCGCCAGCAGAATTGACCTGAACACTGAAGCTTTCTTT. It yields the protein CASRIDLNTEAFF.